This record looks at one T cell receptor beta chain sequence and its context. This clonotype was counted at least ten times. Its antigen remains undetermined. No base qualities exist here, and no much larger clone lies one base off it. The library was obtained by PCR. The listed sequencing device is Illumina HiSeq 2500. TCR library preparation used molecular barcoding, with unique molecular identifiers applied to normalize quantification of the TCRbeta repertoire. The public reads were reanalyzed by TCRdb: fastp trimming at Q25, MiXCR alignment, in-frame beta chains only. Entries are consolidated by CDR3 protein sequence, retaining the most common genes and DNA. For this sample there are around 64,000 distinct CDR3 sequences; roughly a tenth appear just once. Together, the top ten hold roughly an eighth of the sample. The sample originates from a study of T-cell reconstitution after alpha-beta-depleted transplantation in children (TCRdb year 2016). Study-wide context: Using TCR repertoire profiling, the study followed T-cell immune reconstitution in a quantitative way in children after TCRalphabeta/CD19-depleted allogeneic hematopoietic cell transplantation. What the work shows at the level of the full study, not this receptor alone: The apparently early alphabetaT-cell count recovery about two months after transplant was reportedly dependent on only several hundred rapidly expanded clones derived from non-depleted graft cells. In some patients, the high TCRbeta diversity seen at day 60 was put down to recipient T cells and intrathymic progenitors that had survived conditioning. Over the following months the frequencies of hyperexpanded clones went down, and after one year T-cell counts and TCRbeta diversity were mostly credited to newly produced T cells.

Read against the paper, the sample's treatment or condition label means: allogeneic hematopoietic cell transplantation with graft depleted of TCRalphabeta T cells and CD19 B cells. The children who served as transplant recipients had been given grafts of TCRalphabeta/CD19-depleted allogeneic hematopoietic cells. In the germline V gene, CDR1 corresponds to SQVTM and CDR2 to ANQGSEA. The CDR3 starts with the cysteine, ends with the phenylalanine, and has 13 residues. Of all the DNA, just the CDR3 is kept, 39 bases in frame from base 1. The junction carries 15 bases between V and J, which are trimmed by 2 bases and 8 bases respectively.

The clonotype comes from a boy aged 5-17 years with acute myeloid leukemia, due to receive a stem cell transplant. The material was PBMCs, obtained before TCRalphabeta/CD19-depleted stem cell transplant. In this chain, TRBV29-1 is recombined with TRBJ1-2; perhaps TRBD1 is the D gene, with 6 bases matching. The DNA reads TGCAGCGTTGAACCGGGGGCCACGGTCGGCTACACCTTC. This codes for CSVEPGATVGYTF.